What follows is one TCR beta chain and its context. Its specificity is not known. This likely traces to a read error, being one base from a far larger clone. This entry belongs to a study of cytomegalovirus exposure and HLA in healthy donors. Germline-derived CDR1 and CDR2 are LGHNA and YSLEER. This CDR3 is built from 17 residues. Study findings and constraints: CMV serostatus stood as the only immune exposure information on hand. According to reports, the classifier identified cytomegalovirus status with high specificity and sensitivity. DRB1 showed the most TCR associations and HLA-C the fewest in a later analysis, as rates varied by HLA locus. Rarity marked most TCR sequences, yet some public TCRs occurred in many donors.

With 60 Vbeta and 13 Jbeta primers, the PCR was carried out. This table comes from immunoSEQ multiplex PCR, and its TCRdb copy is limited to in-frame clones, with some not included. The sample has 100,000 to 150,000 clones; about 81% are singletons. This sequence originates from a woman aged 40 to 49 in good health and CMV-seropositive. The chain couples TRBV4-3 to TRBJ2-3; 7 bases line up with TRBD2. The J call is doubtful: the DNA matches TRBJ2-1 better. Material for sequencing was PBMCs. The chain's CDR3 is CASSQDPSGDPNNEQFF. DNA of the CDR3: TGCGCCAGCAGCCAAGATCCCAGCGGGGACCCGAACAATGAGCAGTTCTTC.